This TCR beta chain was recovered during a study of blood T cells in healthy people across ages. Findings of the study overall: Strong correlation existed between TCR beta diversity and naive T cell percentage.

As concerns this clonotype: Its cognate antigen is unknown.

Every donor gave about 9 milliliters of peripheral blood. V was cut by 2 bases and J by 11 bases, with 25 bases left in between. The CDR3 length is 16 residues. Germline lookup yields CDR1 SGHRS and CDR2 YFSETQ. The authors ran a second PCR of about 6 to 11 cycles using a sample-barcoded 5' primer and a J-beta primer mix. Each TCR beta cDNA got a 12-nucleotide random molecular identifier. MiXCR, run by TCRdb on the 5' RACE reads, gives a single entry per CDR3 protein. The sample yields about 730,000 distinct CDR3 sequences, 35% to 45% seen once. The rearrangement joins TRBV5-1 to TRBJ2-5; D is perhaps TRBD1 (6 bases). The clonotype comes from a woman in her sixties or seventies in good health. The sequencing sample was made of blood. CDR3 amino acids: CASSFKLQGSYNEQYF. CDR3 nucleotides: TGCGCCAGCAGCTTTAAACTACAGGGCTCCTACAATGAGCAGTACTTC.